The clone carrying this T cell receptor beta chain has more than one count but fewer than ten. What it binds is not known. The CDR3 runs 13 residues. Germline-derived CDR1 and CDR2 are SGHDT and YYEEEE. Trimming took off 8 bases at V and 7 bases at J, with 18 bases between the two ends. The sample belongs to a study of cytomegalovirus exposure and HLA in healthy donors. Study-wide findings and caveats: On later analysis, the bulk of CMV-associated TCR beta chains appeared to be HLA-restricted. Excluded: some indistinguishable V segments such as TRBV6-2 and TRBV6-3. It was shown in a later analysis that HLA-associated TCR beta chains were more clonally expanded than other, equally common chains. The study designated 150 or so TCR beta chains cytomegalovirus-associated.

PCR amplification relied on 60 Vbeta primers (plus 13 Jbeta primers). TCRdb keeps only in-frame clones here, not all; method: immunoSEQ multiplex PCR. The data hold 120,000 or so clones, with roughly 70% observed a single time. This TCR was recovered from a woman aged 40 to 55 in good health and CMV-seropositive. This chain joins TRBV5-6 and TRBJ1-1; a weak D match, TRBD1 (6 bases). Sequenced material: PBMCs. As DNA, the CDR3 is TGTGCCAGTACAGTCGGGGGGCATTTTGAAGCTTTCTTT. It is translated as CASTVGGHFEAFF.